Below, 8 T cell receptor beta chains from the same sample are listed, as sequenced in a study of blood T cells in healthy people across ages. PCR was performed a second time for 7 to 11 cycles using a sample-barcoded 5' primer and a J-beta primer mix. One entry per CDR3 protein results from TCRdb running MiXCR on the 5' RACE reads. The profile shows about 1,400,000 distinct CDR3 sequences, 35% to 45% of them singletons. Sequencing was carried out using blood. The receptors derive from a woman in her late teens or twenties in good health.

V and J are TRBV29-1 and TRBJ2-3; TRBD2 matches 8 bases. The V segment lost 7 bases and the J segment 0 bases; nucleotides outside the gene matches: 3. Germline loops: CDR1 SQVTM, CDR2 ANQGSEA. CDR3 length: 13 residues. CDR3 nucleotide sequence: TGCAGCGGAGCGGGAGTGAGCACAGATACGCAGTATTTT. It specifies CSGAGVSTDTQYF.

This clonotype has more than one count but fewer than ten. V is TRBV10-3 and J is TRBJ1-2; TRBD1 might be the D (5 bases). The CDR3 length is 12 residues. Germline CDR1 ENHRY, CDR2 SYGVKD. V lost 2 bases, J lost 5 bases, and 6 bases lay in between. The CDR3 loop is CAISEGGYGYTF. CDR3 coding DNA: TGTGCCATCAGTGAGGGGGGGTATGGCTACACCTTC.

The chain combines TRBV28 with TRBJ2-3, with 12 nucleotides matching TRBD2. The V and J ends lost 0 bases and 0 bases, in that order; junction bases with no gene match: 1. The germline V gene encodes CDR1 MDHEN and CDR2 SYDVKM. CDR3 size: 17 residues. The CDR3 is CASSLWTSGGSTDTQYF. CDR3 nucleotide sequence: TGTGCCAGCAGTTTATGGACTAGCGGGGGTAGCACAGATACGCAGTATTTT.

The rearrangement joins TRBV6-6 to TRBJ1-4; D unresolved. Germline V gives CDR1 MNHNY, CDR2 SVGAGI (reference sequence). The CDR3 contains 14 residues. Trimming pared 2 bases from V and 5 bases from J, leaving 9 bases between. The CDR3 DNA reads as TGTGCCAGCAGTTACGGCAGAACAAATGAAAAACTGTTTTTT. Amino acids: CASSYGRTNEKLFF.

This clonotype has just a few counts. V is TRBV29-1 and J is TRBJ2-5; 8 nucleotides line up with TRBD1. CDR3 length: 15 residues. The ends lost 3 bases at V and 7 bases at J; junction bases unmatched: 13. The V gene's germline CDR1 is SQVTM and CDR2 ANQGSEA. The CDR3 bases are TGCAGCGTTGACTACCCCGGGACAGGCAGCAGGACCCAGTACTTC. Amino acids: CSVDYPGTGSRTQYF.

The gene calls are TRBV25-1 and TRBJ2-5, with D unclear. The CDR3 runs 12 residues. Germline assignment: CDR1 MGHDK and CDR2 SYGVNS. V was trimmed by 0 bases and J by 13 bases, leaving 12 bases between them. The CDR3 nucleotides are TGTGCCAGCAGTGAATATTCCGGGTTGACGTACTTC. This translates into CASSEYSGLTYF.

V is TRBV6-5 and J is TRBJ1-1; 7 positions match TRBD1. The V segment lost 0 bases and the J segment 5 bases; nucleotides outside the gene matches: 6. Germline CDR1 is MNHEY and CDR2 is SVGAGI. The CDR3 contains 15 residues. CDR3 protein: CASSYSGQAGTEAFF. The DNA of the CDR3 is TGTGCCAGCAGTTACTCAGGACAGGCGGGGACTGAAGCTTTCTTT.

In DNA form, the CDR3 reads TGTGCCATCAGGGGGGTAGCGGGGGCCAAATACAATGAGCAGTTCTTC. Its protein product is CAIRGVAGAKYNEQFF. The V gene is TRBV10-3, the J gene TRBJ2-1, with 9 bases lining up with TRBD2. The V and J ends lost 6 bases and 4 bases, in that order; junction bases with no gene match: 10. The germline V gene has CDR1 ENHRY and CDR2 SYGVKD. This CDR3 has 16 residues.